This is a list of T cell receptor beta chains from one sample in a study of identical twins. MiXCR, applied by TCRdb to the 5' RACE reads, yields one record per CDR3 protein. Among approximately 700,000 distinct CDR3 sequences listed, around a sixth were seen once. The data were also submitted as part of a second study, on T cells expressing NK-cell markers.

The sample taken for sequencing was PBMCs. Receptors originate from a woman aged 18-35 years in good health. CDR3s include the opening cysteine and the closing phenylalanine or tryptophan. D genes are given only for firm matches. Clone size is given for some rows only: seen once, a few or many times, or a class if the clone is expanded.

j_gene	v_gene	abundance	d_gene	CDR3aa	CDR3nt
TRBJ2-7	TRBV12-3/TRBV12-4	many	TRBD2	CASSLTSGRREQYF	TGTGCCAGCAGTTTAACTAGCGGGAGAAGGGAGCAGTACTTC
TRBJ2-6	TRBV5-1	few	.	CASSLTGLSSGANVLTF	TGCGCCAGCAGCTTGACAGGTCTTTCCTCTGGGGCCAACGTCCTGACTTTC
TRBJ2-2	TRBV20-1	few	.	CSALPSGTPRSRELFF	TGCAGTGCGCTCCCCTCCGGGACTCCTCGAAGCCGGGAGCTGTTTTTT
TRBJ2-1	TRBV7-9	few	.	CADNEDYNEQFF	TGTGCCGACAACGAGGACTACAATGAGCAGTTCTTC
TRBJ2-5	TRBV10-3	few	.	CAISERGEQETQYF	TGTGCCATCAGTGAGAGGGGAGAGCAAGAGACCCAGTACTTC
TRBJ1-2	TRBV3-1	.	TRBD1	CASSLTGGTNYGYTF	TGTGCCAGCAGCCTAACAGGGGGAACTAACTATGGCTACACCTTC
TRBJ2-5	TRBV5-1	.	.	CASSHGTEQETQYF	TGCGCCAGCAGCCACGGGACGGAACAAGAGACCCAGTACTTC
TRBJ1-1	TRBV5-1	.	.	CASSLVSRGSSEAFF	TGCGCCAGCAGCTTGGTAAGCAGGGGATCTTCTGAAGCTTTCTTT
TRBJ2-3	TRBV5-1	few	TRBD2	CASRAQAGLSTDTQYF	TGCGCCAGCAGAGCTCAAGCGGGACTTAGCACAGATACGCAGTATTTT
TRBJ2-3	TRBV9	few	.	CASSVGQIHTDTQYF	TGTGCCAGCAGCGTTGGGCAAATTCACACAGATACGCAGTATTTT
TRBJ2-7	TRBV11-2	few	TRBD2	CASTGLAVPYEQYF	TGTGCCAGCACCGGACTAGCGGTACCCTACGAGCAGTACTTC
TRBJ2-6	TRBV20-1	few	.	CSARGGGSGANVLTF	TGCAGTGCTAGAGGTGGAGGCTCTGGGGCCAACGTCCTGACTTTC
TRBJ1-6	TRBV11-2	.	TRBD1	CASSLVRRQGKGSPLHF	TGTGCCAGCAGCTTAGTAAGGAGACAGGGAAAGGGTTCACCCCTCCACTTT
TRBJ2-7	TRBV7-9	.	.	CASSLYADSEQYF	TGTGCCAGCAGCTTATACGCCGACAGCGAGCAGTACTTC
TRBJ2-2	TRBV29-1	.	.	CSVDKDTNTGELFF	TGCAGCGTTGATAAAGACACCAACACCGGGGAGCTGTTTTTT
TRBJ2-1	TRBV20-1	few	TRBD2	CSARDHSGRAYNEQFF	TGCAGTGCTAGAGATCACAGCGGGAGGGCCTACAATGAGCAGTTCTTC
TRBJ2-7	TRBV6-1	.	.	CASIPQGPPYEQYF	TGTGCCAGCATTCCGCAGGGGCCTCCCTACGAGCAGTACTTC
TRBJ2-7	TRBV29-1	.	.	CSVYGQGGEQYF	TGCAGCGTTTACGGGCAGGGCGGCGAGCAGTACTTC
TRBJ2-1	TRBV3-1	few	.	CASSLGVNSYNEQFF	TGTGCCAGCAGCCTCGGGGTTAACTCCTACAATGAGCAGTTCTTC
TRBJ2-1	TRBV11-2	.	.	CASAGQKVRNEQFF	TGTGCCAGCGCCGGACAAAAGGTTCGGAATGAGCAGTTCTTC
TRBJ2-1	TRBV4-3	many	.	CASSPGQSSYNEQFF	TGCGCCAGCAGCCCTGGACAAAGCTCCTACAATGAGCAGTTCTTC
TRBJ1-3	TRBV6-1	many	.	CASSGRDPGNTIYF	TGTGCCAGCAGTGGCCGGGACCCCGGAAACACCATATATTTT
TRBJ1-2	TRBV12-3/TRBV12-4	many	TRBD1	CASSRDRGSGYTF	TGTGCCAGCAGTCGCGACAGGGGTAGTGGCTACACCTTC
TRBJ1-5	TRBV5-6	.	.	CASSLLAGKRGGGQPQHF	TGTGCCAGCAGCTTGTTGGCGGGAAAGAGAGGTGGCGGACAGCCCCAGCATTTT
TRBJ2-5	TRBV7-9	.	TRBD2	CASSPSSGMVEETQYF	TGTGCCAGCAGCCCGTCTAGCGGGATGGTAGAGGAGACCCAGTACTTC
TRBJ2-7	TRBV5-1	.	.	CASTPRGGVYEQYF	TGCGCCAGCACTCCCCGTGGAGGGGTGTACGAGCAGTACTTC
TRBJ1-2	TRBV3-1	.	.	CASSQAVLYGYTF	TGTGCCAGCAGCCAAGCAGTTCTCTATGGCTACACCTTC
TRBJ2-7	TRBV4-3	.	TRBD1	CASSQEGRDRHYEQYF	TGCGCCAGCAGCCAAGAAGGCCGGGACAGGCACTACGAGCAGTACTTC
TRBJ2-2	TRBV7-2	.	.	CASSSSWGLSGELFF	TGTGCCAGCAGCTCCTCCTGGGGGCTCTCCGGGGAGCTGTTTTTT
TRBJ2-7	TRBV29-1	.	.	CSARQGPLGEQYF	TGCAGCGCCCGTCAGGGACCTTTGGGCGAGCAGTACTTC
TRBJ2-5	TRBV10-3	few	TRBD2	CAISYGTSGSSETQYF	TGTGCCATCAGCTACGGGACTAGCGGGAGTTCAGAGACCCAGTACTTC
TRBJ2-5	TRBV6-1	few	TRBD1	CASRHDRGWQETQYF	TGTGCCAGCAGACACGACAGGGGCTGGCAAGAGACCCAGTACTTC
TRBJ2-7	TRBV27	few	TRBD2	CASSPFKTGLGTEQYF	TGTGCCAGCAGTCCCTTTAAAACGGGACTAGGGACCGAGCAGTACTTC
TRBJ2-3	TRBV12-5	few	TRBD2	CASGLGLREGDTQYF	TGTGCTAGTGGTTTGGGCTTGCGGGAGGGAGATACGCAGTATTTT
TRBJ2-3	TRBV20-1	.	.	CSAREGLPDTQYF	TGCAGTGCCCGTGAGGGACTTCCAGATACGCAGTATTTT
TRBJ2-3	TRBV4-1	.	.	CASRPPGLGTDTQYF	TGCGCCAGCAGACCGCCGGGACTGGGCACAGATACGCAGTATTTT
TRBJ2-2	TRBV9	few	TRBD2	CASSPLAGSGELFF	TGTGCCAGCAGCCCCCTAGCGGGGTCCGGGGAGCTGTTTTTT
TRBJ1-2	TRBV10-3	.	.	CAISESTGSYYGYTF	TGTGCCATCAGTGAGTCTACTGGGTCTTACTATGGCTACACCTTC
TRBJ2-2	TRBV7-9	.	.	CAFGRAGELFF	TGTGCATTTGGCCGAGCCGGGGAGCTGTTTTTT
TRBJ2-3	TRBV4-3	.	.	CASSQAIGLSWYTQYF	TGCGCCAGCAGCCAAGCTATAGGGCTTTCCTGGTATACGCAGTATTTT
TRBJ2-2	TRBV20-1	few	.	CSARDPGHTGELFF	TGCAGTGCTAGAGACCCAGGGCACACCGGGGAGCTGTTTTTT
TRBJ2-1	TRBV6-2/TRBV6-3	.	TRBD2	CASSRGRRLAEQFF	TGTGCCAGCTCCCGTGGTAGGAGACTAGCTGAGCAGTTCTTC
TRBJ1-2	TRBV3-1	few	.	CASSQNRVGYTF	TGTGCCAGCAGCCAGAACAGGGTAGGCTACACCTTC
TRBJ1-6	TRBV5-1	few	TRBD1	CASSLQGQGGLSPLHF	TGCGCCAGCAGCTTGCAGGGACAGGGAGGCCTTTCACCCCTCCACTTT
TRBJ1-2	TRBV6-1	many	.	CASRLSGSNYGYTF	TGTGCCAGCAGACTCTCAGGCTCCAACTATGGCTACACCTTC
TRBJ2-3	TRBV12-3/TRBV12-4	many	TRBD2	CASRLAASTDTQYF	TGTGCCAGCAGACTAGCGGCTAGCACAGATACGCAGTATTTT
TRBJ1-2	TRBV4-1	.	.	CASSQDPSLGTTGYTF	TGCGCCAGCAGCCAAGATCCCTCCCTCGGGACGACTGGCTACACCTTC
TRBJ2-1	TRBV4-3	.	TRBD1	CASSQTYGTGGDEQFF	TGCGCCAGCAGCCAAACCTACGGGACAGGGGGGGATGAGCAGTTCTTC
TRBJ2-1	TRBV5-1	few	.	CASSGTTSSYNEQFF	TGCGCCAGCAGCGGGACAACTAGCTCCTACAATGAGCAGTTCTTC
TRBJ2-7	TRBV9	.	.	CASSVEGYPSYEQYF	TGTGCCAGCAGCGTAGAGGGATATCCGTCCTACGAGCAGTACTTC
TRBJ2-7	TRBV20-1	.	.	CSASSPRTYEQYF	TGCAGTGCTAGTAGTCCCAGGACCTACGAGCAGTACTTC
TRBJ2-1	TRBV7-2	many	.	CASSSSPLPYNEQFF	TGTGCCAGCAGCTCAAGTCCCCTCCCCTACAATGAGCAGTTCTTC
TRBJ1-1	TRBV5-6	few	.	CASSLFSGDGDTEAFF	TGTGCCAGCAGCTTATTCTCAGGGGATGGGGACACTGAAGCTTTCTTT
TRBJ2-1	TRBV11-2	few	TRBD1	CASSPFGQVYNEQFF	TGTGCCAGCAGTCCCTTCGGACAGGTGTACAATGAGCAGTTCTTC
TRBJ2-5	TRBV21-1	.	.	CASSSKGVDRRELQQETQYF	TGTGCCAGCAGCTCCAAAGGGGTGGACAGGCGGGAGTTACAGCAAGAGACCCAGTACTTC
TRBJ2-7	TRBV21-1	few	.	CASSKRPPGQGHEQYF	TGTGCCAGCAGCAAGAGACCACCGGGACAGGGGCACGAGCAGTACTTC
TRBJ2-5	TRBV19	.	.	CASAGSSETQYF	TGTGCCAGTGCAGGGAGTTCCGAGACCCAGTACTTC
TRBJ1-3	TRBV7-9	many	.	CASSLVFPEGTIYF	TGTGCCAGCAGCTTAGTTTTCCCCGAAGGCACCATATATTTT
TRBJ1-3	TRBV6-5	.	.	CASSYRSSGNTIYF	TGTGCCAGCAGTTATCGGAGCTCTGGAAACACCATATATTTT
TRBJ2-5	TRBV20-1	few	.	CASAWPLEEETQYF	TGCGCCTCTGCCTGGCCCCTCGAGGAGGAGACCCAGTACTTC